The 27 T cell receptor beta chains below were found in one sample sequenced in a study of post-analysis software for immune sequencing data. Findings and limits, study-wide: Elevated frequency relative to controls characterized roughly 5 TRBV segments in patients, TRBV5-6, TRBV5-1 and TRBV20-1 among them.

The antigens of these receptors remain unknown. Every TCR beta cDNA library bore unique molecular identifiers. MiXCR, applied by TCRdb to the PCR reads, yields one record per CDR3 protein. The sample carries 170,000 or so distinct CDR3 sequences, approximately 30% recorded once. The sequenced sample was blood. Receptors originate from a girl aged 5 to 17 with multiple sclerosis.

This clonotype appeared many times. This chain joins TRBV20-1 and TRBJ2-1; D is perhaps TRBD1 or TRBD2 (5 bases each). CDR1 is DFQATT and CDR2 is SNEGSKA in the germline V gene (reference sequence). V lost 3 bases to trimming and J lost 3 bases, with 15 bases between them. This CDR3 is 15 amino acids long. CDR3 coding DNA: TGCAGTGCTAGGGGACCAGGGAAGGACTACAATGAGCAGTTCTTC. The encoded protein is CSARGPGKDYNEQFF.

This clonotype was seen a few times. The CDR3 region has the DNA TGTGCCAGCACCCCCGCGCTCAGCTCCTACAATGAGCAGTTCTTC. Its translation: CASTPALSSYNEQFF. V usage is TRBV5-6 and J usage is TRBJ2-1; D is unclear. V was pared by 6 bases and J by 0 bases, with 13 bases between. The CDR3 runs 15 residues. Per the germline V gene, CDR1 is SGHDT and CDR2 is YYEEEE.

This clonotype was detected many times. This rearrangement joins TRBV10-3 to TRBJ2-3, with TRBD1 identical over 8 bases. CDR1 and CDR2 (germline): ENHRY, SYGVKD. CDR3 length: 12 amino acids. V trimming: 6 bases; J trimming: 4 bases; junction bases outside the gene matches: 0. The CDR3 DNA sequence: TGTGCCATCAGGGACAGGGCAGATACGCAGTATTTT. It yields the protein CAIRDRADTQYF.

This chain connects TRBV2 to TRBJ1-1, with 8 bases that match TRBD1. V was clipped by 7 bases and J by 1 base; unmatched bases: 5. Germline loops: CDR1 SNHLY, CDR2 FYNNEI. This CDR3 has 14 residues. The CDR3 sequence: CASTTTGANTEAFF. Written as DNA, the CDR3 is TGTGCCAGCACCACGACAGGGGCGAACACTGAAGCTTTCTTT.

This clonotype was counted many times. V gene TRBV12-3 or TRBV12-4 combines with J gene TRBJ2-3; maybe TRBD1 (6 bases). CDR3 length: 19 amino acids. Trimming removed 0 bases at V and 2 bases at J, with 21 bases between. Written as DNA, the CDR3 is TGTGCCAGCAGTTTAGCAAGACCTGGGGTCAGGGGCTCCACAGATACGCAGTATTTT. It codes for CASSLARPGVRGSTDTQYF.

At least ten counts were recorded for this clonotype. The chain is built from TRBV7-8 and TRBJ2-3; D ambiguous. The length of the CDR3 is 15 residues. Germline CDR1 is SGHVS and CDR2 is FQNEAQ. Trimming took 4 bases from V and 6 from J, leaving 17 bases between them. In DNA, the CDR3 is TGTGCCAGCAGCTATCTCTCACTTGTTGGGGATACGCAGTATTTT. This codes for CASSYLSLVGDTQYF.

The V and J genes are TRBV19 and TRBJ1-5, with unresolved D. This CDR3 region has 13 residues. Germline V gene sequence: CDR1 LNHDA, CDR2 SQIVND (reference sequence). Between the trimmed V and J ends, which lost 9 bases and 6 bases, there was a span of 15 bases. CDR3 amino acids: CASSPREGQPQHF. The CDR3 nucleotides are TGTGCCAGCTCCCCCAGAGAGGGTCAGCCCCAGCATTTT.

This clonotype has a handful of counts. This rearrangement joins TRBV5-1 to TRBJ2-6; a weak D match, TRBD1 (5 bases). This CDR3 has 18 residues. V lost 0 bases and J lost 4, with 17 bases in between. Germline CDR1 reads SGHRS; CDR2 reads YFSETQ. CDR3 sequence (DNA): TGCGCCAGCAGCTTGGACAGGTATCTTCTCTCCGGGGCCAACGTCCTGACTTTC. Amino acids: CASSLDRYLLSGANVLTF. The variable domain in full, completed from reference TRBV5-1 and TRBJ2-6, reads KAGVTQTPRYLIKTRGQQVTLSCSPISGHRSVSWYQQTPGQGLQFLFEYFSETQRNKGNFPGRFSGRQFSNSRSEMNVSTLELGDSALYLCASSLDRYLLSGANVLTFGAGSRLTVL.

Points on this clonotype: A much bigger clone sits one base away, suggesting this may be a read error. V usage is TRBV27 and J usage is TRBJ2-5, with D perhaps matching TRBD1 (5 bases). Judging by the DNA end, TRBJ2-7 fits better; the J call may be wrong. Germline CDR1 is MNHEY and CDR2 is SMNVEV (reference sequence). The CDR3 is 15 amino acids. CDR3 sequence (DNA): TGTGCCAGCAGTTCCTTGGAGCTAGGGGCTTACGAGCAGTACTTC. Translation: CASSSLELGAYEQYF.

The chain carries TRBV3-1 and TRBJ2-1; TRBD2 agrees at 9 bases. The CDR3 runs to 15 residues. CDR1 is LGHDT, CDR2 YNNKEL, per germline (reference sequence). V lost 4 bases, J lost 6 bases, and 7 bases stayed unmatched. This chain's CDR3 is CASSLSGSVGNEQFF. The CDR3 DNA follows: TGTGCCAGCAGCCTTAGCGGGAGTGTCGGCAATGAGCAGTTCTTC.

For this clonotype: This may arise from a read error, as a much more abundant clone is one base away. The V gene is TRBV5-1, the J gene TRBJ2-7, with D perhaps TRBD2 (6 bases). This CDR3 has 17 residues. The V gene lost 0 bases and the J gene lost 6 bases, with 22 bases spanning the gap. Germline CDR1 is SGHRS and CDR2 is YFSETQ. The CDR3 protein is CASSLGAPGRGLSEQYF. The DNA of the CDR3 is TGCGCCAGCAGCTTGGGCGCCCCGGGACGGGGGTTGAGCGAGCAGTACTTC.

This clonotype was counted a few times. V gene TRBV6-2 or TRBV6-3 combines with J gene TRBJ1-1; no firm D call. V lost 4 bases and J lost 3, with 6 bases in between. The CDR3 sequence is 12 residues long. CDR1 is MNHEY, CDR2 SVGEGT, per germline. The CDR3: CASSLQYTEAFF. CDR3 DNA: TGTGCCAGCAGTTTACAGTACACTGAAGCTTTCTTT.

This clonotype was seen a handful of times. The chain links TRBV20-1 to TRBJ2-5, with 11 bases fitting TRBD2. This CDR3 contains 18 residues. The germline V gene encodes CDR1 DFQATT and CDR2 SNEGSKA (reference sequence). V was pared by 5 bases and J by 11 bases, with 25 bases of the junction left unmatched. In DNA form, the CDR3 reads TGCAGTGCTCCAGCTGTGCTAGCGGGAGGTTACGACTACAATGAGCAGTACTTC. Amino acid sequence: CSAPAVLAGGYDYNEQYF.

For this clonotype: Being one base from a much bigger clone, this may be a read error. This chain joins TRBV29-1 and TRBJ2-5; 9 nucleotides agree with TRBD2. The CDR3 contains 16 residues. With V trimmed by 5 bases and J by 1 base, 11 bases remained unmatched. The germline gives CDR1 SQVTM, CDR2 ANQGSEA. DNA of the CDR3: TGCAGCGTTCCCTTTCCGAGACTAGCGGTCCAAGAGACCCAGTACTTC. This translates into CSVPFPRLAVQETQYF.

In this sample, this clonotype turned up many times. The chain employs TRBV20-1 and TRBJ1-5; 9 nucleotides line up with TRBD1. This CDR3 comprises 15 residues. The trim removed 6 bases at V and 6 bases at J, leaving 12 bases unmatched. Germline loops: CDR1 DFQATT, CDR2 SNEGSKA (reference sequence). For the CDR3, the DNA is TGCAGTGCCCATAACAGGGGGCTACAGGCTCAGCCCCAGCATTTT. This encodes CSAHNRGLQAQPQHF.

Ten or more counts support this clonotype. CDR3 in amino acids: CASSFPGVIGYNEQFF. CDR3 DNA sequence: TGTGCCAGCAGCTTTCCGGGCGTAATAGGTTACAATGAGCAGTTCTTC. The gene calls are TRBV7-9 and TRBJ2-1; D remains ambiguous. The CDR3 is made up of 16 amino acids. The V gene lost 3 bases and the J gene lost 4 bases, with 16 bases spanning the gap. Germline CDR1 reads SEHNR; CDR2 reads FQNEAQ (reference sequence).

This clonotype turned up a few times. The rearrangement links TRBV5-6 to TRBJ1-2; D might be TRBD1 (5 bases). V was trimmed by 0 bases and J by 10 bases, leaving 10 bases between them. The CDR3 is made up of 12 amino acids. The germline CDR1 and CDR2 sequences are SGHDT and YYEEEE. In DNA, the CDR3 is TGTGCCAGCAGCTTGGCCAGGGATGACTACACCTTC. Residues: CASSLARDDYTF.

A word on this clonotype: One junction end disagrees with the germline gene, perhaps due to a read error. The chain recombines TRBV10-2 with TRBJ2-7; D is possibly TRBD1 or TRBD2 (6 bases each). The germline CDR1 and CDR2 sequences are WSHSY and SAAADI. The length of the CDR3 is 18 residues. In DNA, the CDR3 is TGCGCCAGCTGTGAGTTGGGGGGATACTTACTGGGGGCGAATGAGCAGTACTTC. The encoded protein is CASCELGGYLLGANEQYF.

The chain employs TRBV12-3 or TRBV12-4 and TRBJ1-5, with D hard to call. The CDR3 covers 15 residues. V lost 3 bases to trimming and J lost 2 bases, with 11 bases between them. CDR3 nucleotides: TGTGCCAGCAGTTTGGCATATGCTGGCAATCAGCCCCAGCATTTT. Translated, it gives CASSLAYAGNQPQHF.

Ten or more counts support this clonotype. The chain uses TRBV20-1 and TRBJ2-7, with 8 bases matching TRBD2. Germline V lookup: CDR1 DFQATT, CDR2 SNEGSKA (reference sequence). CDR3 length: 15 residues. Trimming took 0 bases from V and 2 from J; bases not matched to a gene: 6. For the CDR3, the DNA is TGCAGTGCTAGAGATAGTAGCGGGAACCCCTACGAGCAGTACTTC. It codes for CSARDSSGNPYEQYF.

This clonotype was seen at least ten times. The J gene is TRBJ2-5, the V gene TRBV11-2, with 10 bases identical to TRBD2. CDR3 length: 17 amino acids. Germline CDR1 SGHAT, CDR2 FQNNGV. J gave up 0 bases and V 1 base, and 5 bases lay outside the gene matches. In DNA, the CDR3 is TGTGCCAGCAGCTTAGGGGTCCTAGCGGGAGACCAAGAGACCCAGTACTTC. Translation: CASSLGVLAGDQETQYF.

This clonotype was recorded a few times. The chain links TRBV20-1 to TRBJ2-3, with 8 nucleotides matching TRBD2. Trimming cost V 4 bases and J 7 bases; bases outside gene matches: 7. Germline values: CDR1 DFQATT, CDR2 SNEGSKA (reference sequence). CDR3 length: 13 amino acids. The CDR3 nucleotides read TGCAGTGCTAAGACTAGCGTTGAGCATACGCAGTATTTT. It codes for CSAKTSVEHTQYF.

This clonotype was counted at least ten times. The gene calls are TRBV6-5 and TRBJ2-7; the match to TRBD1 covers 7 bases. The CDR3 contains 13 residues. Germline V lookup: CDR1 MNHEY, CDR2 SVGAGI. V lost 2 bases, J lost 3 bases, and 1 base stayed unmatched. The CDR3 nucleotides are TGTGCCAGCAGTTACGGGACAGTCTACGAGCAGTACTTC. Amino acid sequence: CASSYGTVYEQYF.

This clonotype was recorded at least ten times. The rearrangement links TRBV9 to TRBJ2-1; D might be TRBD2 (6 bases). The germline V gene has CDR1 SGDLS and CDR2 YYNGEE. Trimming took off 7 bases at V and 9 bases at J, with 8 bases between the two ends. This CDR3 contains 10 residues. CDR3 in amino acids: CASGTGEQFF. CDR3 DNA sequence: TGTGCCAGCGGGACTGGTGAGCAGTTCTTC.

The gene calls are TRBV7-9 and TRBJ2-5; the match to TRBD2 covers 10 bases. This CDR3 spans 18 amino acids. In germline, CDR1 is SEHNR, CDR2 FQNEAQ (reference sequence). V was pared by 1 base and J by 5 bases, with 13 bases of the junction left unmatched. CDR3 region: CASSLVTGLALSWETQYF. CDR3 nucleotides: TGTGCCAGCAGCTTAGTTACGGGACTAGCGCTTTCCTGGGAGACCCAGTACTTC.

This clonotype was counted at least ten times. The chain has TRBV10-3 and TRBJ2-1, with 8 bases lining up with TRBD2. The ends lost 6 bases at V and 6 bases at J; junction bases unmatched: 13. This CDR3 region has 16 residues. From germline, CDR1 is ENHRY and CDR2 SYGVKD. In nucleotides, the CDR3 is TGTGCCATCAGGGAGCCCGGGGGGGAGCGTTCCAATGAGCAGTTCTTC. It is translated as CAIREPGGERSNEQFF.

The chain combines TRBV11-2 with TRBJ1-1; tentatively, D is TRBD1 (5 bases). Germline V gives CDR1 SGHAT, CDR2 FQNNGV. The ends were cut back, 5 bases at V and 1 base at J, with 14 bases in the middle. The CDR3 is 15 amino acids. The CDR3, as DNA: TGTGCCAGCAGCGACCCGGGACGGAGGAACACTGAAGCTTTCTTT. Translating gives CASSDPGRRNTEAFF. The full variable domain, its missing parts supplied by reference TRBV11-2 and TRBJ1-1, is EAGVAQSPRYKIIEKRQSVAFWCNPISGHATLYWYQQILGQGPKLLIQFQNNGVVDDSQLPKDRFSAERLKGVDSTLKIQPAKLEDSAVYLCASSDPGRRNTEAFFGQGTRLTVV.